This T cell receptor beta chain was sequenced for a study of identical twins. Trimming left V 4 bases short and J 1 base short, with 12 bases between. Germline CDR1 and CDR2: SGHKS and YYEKEE (reference sequence). The CDR3 runs to 14 residues. Healthy Caucasians supplied all donations. TCRdb ran MiXCR on the 5' RACE reads and lists one entry per CDR3 protein. The profile shows 650,000 to 800,000 distinct CDR3 sequences, 8% to 9% of them singletons. Overall study results and limits: High-abundance cord blood beta clonotypes had fewer insertions; memory repertoires showed none.

On this clonotype itself: Its antigen remains unidentified.

This sample was shared with a second study, whose subject was yellow fever vaccine responses in identical twins. From that second work: As reported, the vaccine T cell response of twins seemed partly convergent and partly personalized.

Sequenced input: PBMCs. This clonotype was obtained from a woman aged 18-35 years in good health. The chain carries TRBV5-5 and TRBJ2-7; D unresolved. CDR3 DNA: TGTGCCAGCAGCAGTTCAGCAGAATCCTACGAGCAGTACTTC. Encoded protein: CASSSSAESYEQYF.